The clone carrying this TCR beta chain was counted only a few times. The source of the sample is a study of T-cell memory formation after mild COVID-19. From the 5' RACE reads, TCRdb called clonotypes with MiXCR, one entry per CDR3 protein. The data contain a few hundred thousand distinct CDR3 sequences, 20% to 25% of them singletons. Germline assignment: CDR1 GTSNPN and CDR2 SVGIG (reference sequence). There are 15 residues in the CDR3. Trimming cost V 3 bases and J 3 bases, with 17 bases left between them. V gene TRBV30 combines with J gene TRBJ1-1; D is undetermined. The material sequenced was PBMCs or a T cell subset sorted from them (not recorded which). The source of this sequence is an adult woman who had mild COVID-19 (a few samples of this study predate the infection). Cell type and time point are not known. The CDR3 DNA sequence: TGTGCCTGGAGGCCGCCCCCCCCTTTGGACACTGAAGCTTTCTTT. Its protein product is CAWRPPPPLDTEAFF.